This TCR beta chain was observed in a study of cytomegalovirus exposure and HLA in healthy donors. Looking at the study overall: The approximately 110 validation repertoires used a platform that matched the one used for the approximately 690 first-cohort repertoires, as a later analysis reported.

Of note for this clone: Its antigen is still unknown.

The donors were members of the validation cohort comprising 100 to 150 subjects, separate from the approximately 710-subject first cohort. The assay was immunoSEQ multiplex PCR, and TCRdb's table has in-frame clones only and misses some. Here the sample spans fewer than 140,000 clones, 88% being singletons. The germline V and J ends were trimmed by 5 bases and 5 bases, with 16 bases remaining between them. Germline assignment: CDR1 MNHEY and CDR2 SVGAGI. The CDR3 loop spans 15 amino acids. Study results and caveats: Most TCR sequences proved rare, with some public TCRs found in many donors.

The gene calls are TRBV6-5 and TRBJ1-5; D is unresolved. The receptor's source is a woman aged 18-29 years in good health and CMV-seropositive. Sequencing input: PBMCs. As DNA, the CDR3 is TGTGCCAGCAGTCGTATGGTTGGGAGCGATCAGCCCCAGCATTTT. Its translation is CASSRMVGSDQPQHF.